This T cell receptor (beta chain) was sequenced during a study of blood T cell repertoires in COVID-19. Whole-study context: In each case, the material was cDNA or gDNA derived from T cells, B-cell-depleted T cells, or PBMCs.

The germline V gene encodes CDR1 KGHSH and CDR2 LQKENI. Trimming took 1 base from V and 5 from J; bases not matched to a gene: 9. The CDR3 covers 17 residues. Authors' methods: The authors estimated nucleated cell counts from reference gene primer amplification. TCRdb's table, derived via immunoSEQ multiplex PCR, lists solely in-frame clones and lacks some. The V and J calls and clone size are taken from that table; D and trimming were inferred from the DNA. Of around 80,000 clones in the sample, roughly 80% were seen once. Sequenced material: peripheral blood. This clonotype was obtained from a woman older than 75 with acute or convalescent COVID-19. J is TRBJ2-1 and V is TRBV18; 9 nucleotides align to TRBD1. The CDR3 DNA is TGTGCCAGCTCACCACTAGCCGGGACAGGGACCCACAATGAGCAGTTCTTC. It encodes CASSPLAGTGTHNEQFF. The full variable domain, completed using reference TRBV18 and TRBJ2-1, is NAGVMQNPRHLVRRRGQEARLRCSPMKGHSHVYWYRQLPEEGLKFMVYLQKENIIDESGMPKERFSAEFPKEGPSILRIQQVVRGDSAAYFCASSPLAGTGTHNEQFFGPGTRLTVL.